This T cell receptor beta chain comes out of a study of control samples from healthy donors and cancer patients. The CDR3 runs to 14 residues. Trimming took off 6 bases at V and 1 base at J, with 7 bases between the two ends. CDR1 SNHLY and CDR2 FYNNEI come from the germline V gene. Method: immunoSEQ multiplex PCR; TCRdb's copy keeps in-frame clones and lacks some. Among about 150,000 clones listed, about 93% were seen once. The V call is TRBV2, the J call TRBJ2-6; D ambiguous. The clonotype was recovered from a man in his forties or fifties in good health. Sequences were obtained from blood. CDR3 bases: TGTGCCAGCAGCAGCTTTTCTGGGGCCAACGTCCTGACTTTC. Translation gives CASSSFSGANVLTF.